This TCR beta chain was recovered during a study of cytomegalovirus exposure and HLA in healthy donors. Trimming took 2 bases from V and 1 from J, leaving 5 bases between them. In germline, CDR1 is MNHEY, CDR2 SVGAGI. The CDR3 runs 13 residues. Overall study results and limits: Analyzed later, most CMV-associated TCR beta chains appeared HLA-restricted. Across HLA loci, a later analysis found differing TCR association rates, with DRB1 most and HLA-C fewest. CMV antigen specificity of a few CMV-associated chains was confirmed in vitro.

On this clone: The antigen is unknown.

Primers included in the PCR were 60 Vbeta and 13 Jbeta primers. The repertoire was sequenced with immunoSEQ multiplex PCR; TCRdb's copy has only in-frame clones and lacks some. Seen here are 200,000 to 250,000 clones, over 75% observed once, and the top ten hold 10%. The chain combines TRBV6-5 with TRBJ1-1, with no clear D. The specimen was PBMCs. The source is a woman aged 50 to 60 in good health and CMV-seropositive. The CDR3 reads CASSYLANTEAFF. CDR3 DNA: TGTGCCAGCAGTTACCTGGCGAACACTGAAGCTTTCTTT.